Listed here is a single T cell receptor (beta chain). The sample comes from a study of T cell changes during pregnancy in multiple sclerosis. Germline trimming cut 3 bases from V and 4 bases from J; bases unmatched to any gene: 6. Germline CDR1 and CDR2: MDHEN and SYDVKM. The CDR3 spans 15 residues. Profiling relied on immunoSEQ multiplex PCR, and the TCRdb table lists in-frame clones only, not all of them. The data contain approximately 100,000 clones, more than 80% of them seen just once; the ten biggest clones take up around 1.2%. The input for sequencing was peripheral blood, taken in the second trimester of pregnancy. The chain employs TRBV28 and TRBJ1-5; 7 bases fit TRBD1. The receptor was derived from a female donor with multiple sclerosis, enrolled in a pregnancy study. This chain's CDR3 is CASSLAGQANQPQHF. CDR3 coding DNA: TGTGCCAGCAGTTTGGCCGGACAGGCTAATCAGCCCCAGCATTTT.